One and the same sample provided the 12 T cell receptor beta chains below, sequenced in a study of blood T cell repertoires in COVID-19. Assay used: immunoSEQ multiplex PCR; TCRdb lists only in-frame clones, some missing. The sample contains a few hundred thousand clones, about 85% of which appear only once. The sample taken for sequencing was peripheral blood. Receptors were obtained from a man aged 60-69 years who had recovered from COVID-19.

This chain connects TRBV18 to TRBJ2-3, with TRBD2 matching 14 bases. V lost 0 bases to trimming and J lost 5 bases; unmatched junction nucleotides: 4. The CDR3 is made up of 17 amino acids. CDR1 and CDR2 (germline): KGHSH, LQKENI. The CDR3 is CASSPPTSGGAGDTQYF. CDR3 nucleotides: TGTGCCAGCTCACCACCGACTAGCGGGGGGGCCGGAGATACGCAGTATTTT.

J is TRBJ2-3 and V is TRBV24-1, with D possibly matching TRBD1 (6 bases). Germline V gives CDR1 KGHDR, CDR2 SFDVKD. Trimming took off 5 bases at V and 9 bases at J, with 14 bases between the two ends. This CDR3 contains 13 residues. The CDR3, as DNA: TGTGCCACCAGTGGTCCTCAGGGGACAACGCAGTATTTT. Translating gives CATSGPQGTTQYF.

In DNA, the CDR3 is TGTGCCAGCCAAGGCCAGACAGGGGCTAATTCACCCCTCCACTTT. Amino acids: CASQGQTGANSPLHF. The chain links TRBV25-1 to TRBJ1-6, with 8 bases identical to TRBD1. The CDR3 sequence is 15 residues long. Germline V gene data show CDR1 as MGHDK and CDR2 as SYGVNS. The V and J ends lost 8 bases and 6 bases, in that order; junction bases with no gene match: 9. Looking up the rest from reference TRBV25-1 and TRBJ1-6 gives the full variable domain: EADIYQTPRYLVIGTGKKITLECSQTMGHDKMYWYQQDPGMELHLIHYSYGVNSTEKGDLSSESTVSRIRTEHFPLTLESARPSHTSQYLCASQGQTGANSPLHFGNGTRLTVT.

V gene TRBV30 combines with J gene TRBJ1-1; D is possibly TRBD1 (6 bases). The CDR3 is 17 amino acids. Germline loops: CDR1 GTSNPN, CDR2 SVGIG (reference sequence). V was cut by 6 bases and J by 0 bases, with 23 bases left in between. The CDR3 DNA reads as TGTGCCTGCAGGAGGAACAGGGTAGGGGCTATGAACACTGAAGCTTTCTTT. Residues: CACRRNRVGAMNTEAFF. The complete variable domain, with remaining parts taken from reference TRBV30 and TRBJ1-1, reads SQTIHQWPATLVQPVGSPLSLECTVEGTSNPNLYWYRQAAGRGLQLLFYSVGIGQISSEVPQNLSASRPQDRQFILSSKKLLLSDSGFYLCACRRNRVGAMNTEAFFGQGTRLTVV.

The genes are TRBV30 and TRBJ1-2; D perhaps matches TRBD1 (6 bases). The germline V gene has CDR1 GTSNPN and CDR2 SVGIG (reference sequence). The CDR3 length is 17 residues. V lost 2 bases and J lost 4, with 23 bases in between. For the CDR3, the DNA is TGTGCCTGGAGTCAAGGGCAGGGGCCCTGGCTGGGCTATGGCTACACCTTC. Amino acid sequence: CAWSQGQGPWLGYGYTF.

The chain couples TRBV19 to TRBJ2-7; 8 bases fit TRBD1. The V gene end was trimmed by 5 bases and the J gene end by 2 bases; junction bases not matched to a gene: 8. This CDR3 region has 15 residues. The germline gives CDR1 LNHDA, CDR2 SQIVND (reference sequence). CDR3 region: CASSPRTGPTYEQYF. In nucleotides, the CDR3 is TGTGCCAGTAGTCCAAGGACAGGGCCCACCTACGAGCAGTACTTC. Looking up the rest from reference TRBV19 and TRBJ2-7 gives the full variable domain: DGGITQSPKYLFRKEGQNVTLSCEQNLNHDAMYWYRQDPGQGLRLIYYSQIVNDFQKGDIAEGYSVSREKKESFPLTVTSAQKNPTAFYLCASSPRTGPTYEQYFGPGTRLTVT.

A word on this clone: Other nucleotide sequences from this sample produce the same CDR3. The chain employs TRBV5-1 and TRBJ1-2, with D tentatively TRBD1 (5 bases). Germline V gene data show CDR1 as SGHRS and CDR2 as YFSETQ. V was clipped by 0 bases and J by 5 bases, with 5 bases between them. The CDR3 has 12 residues. CDR3 in DNA: TGCGCCAGCAGCTTGGGACAGTATGGCTACACCTTC. Amino acid sequence: CASSLGQYGYTF.

The CDR3 region has the DNA TGTGCCAGCAGTGAAGAATTCGCGGAGACCCAGTACTTC. Protein sequence: CASSEEFAETQYF. The rearrangement uses TRBV6-1 and TRBJ2-5; D is unclear. Per germline, CDR1 MNHNS and CDR2 SASEGT. The CDR3 runs 13 residues. V was pared by 1 base and J by 5 bases, with 8 bases between.

This clone showed up just once. The rearrangement links TRBV18 to TRBJ1-2; a weak D match, TRBD1 (5 bases). This CDR3 contains 14 residues. Germline V gives CDR1 KGHSH, CDR2 LQKENI. V was clipped by 2 bases and J by 7 bases, with 14 bases between them. The CDR3 nucleotides read TGTGCCAGCTCACCAGAGTTGGGGACTGGTGGCTACACCTTC. Protein: CASSPELGTGGYTF.

The V and J genes are TRBV6-4 and TRBJ2-5; D is undetermined. The CDR3 loop spans 15 amino acids. In germline, CDR1 is MRHNA, CDR2 SNTAGT. V lost 0 bases, J lost 5 bases, and 13 bases lay in between. CDR3 loop: CASSDSFGPRETQYF. As DNA, the CDR3 is TGTGCCAGCAGTGACTCGTTTGGGCCTCGGGAGACCCAGTACTTC.

The chain employs TRBV7-2 and TRBJ2-1, with 7 bases matching TRBD1. The germline V gene has CDR1 SGHTA and CDR2 FQGNSA. This CDR3 contains 14 residues. The V segment lost 2 bases and the J segment 6 bases; nucleotides outside the gene matches: 4. The chain's CDR3 is CASSLWAGGNEQFF. CDR3 sequence (DNA): TGTGCCAGCAGCTTATGGGCAGGGGGCAATGAGCAGTTCTTC.

The chain links TRBV7-8 to TRBJ2-1, with 8 bases identical to TRBD2. This CDR3 is built from 17 residues. V trimming: 4 bases; J trimming: 3 bases; junction bases outside the gene matches: 11. CDR1 SGHVS and CDR2 FQNEAQ come from the germline V gene. In DNA, the CDR3 is TGTGCCAGCAGCTCGACGGGGGGGCGGGTAAACTACAATGAGCAGTTCTTC. Protein sequence: CASSSTGGRVNYNEQFF.